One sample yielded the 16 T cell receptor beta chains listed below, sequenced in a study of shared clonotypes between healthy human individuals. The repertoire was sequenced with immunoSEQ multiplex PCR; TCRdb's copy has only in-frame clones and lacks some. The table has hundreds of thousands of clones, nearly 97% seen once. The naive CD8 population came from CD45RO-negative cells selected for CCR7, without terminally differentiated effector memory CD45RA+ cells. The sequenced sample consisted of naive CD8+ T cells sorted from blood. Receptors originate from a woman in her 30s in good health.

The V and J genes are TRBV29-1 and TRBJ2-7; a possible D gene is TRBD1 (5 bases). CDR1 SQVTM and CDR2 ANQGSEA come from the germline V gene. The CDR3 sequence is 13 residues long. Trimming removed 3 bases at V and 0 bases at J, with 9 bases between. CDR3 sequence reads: CSVDRDSSYEQYF. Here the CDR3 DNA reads TGCAGCGTTGACAGGGATAGCTCCTACGAGCAGTACTTC.

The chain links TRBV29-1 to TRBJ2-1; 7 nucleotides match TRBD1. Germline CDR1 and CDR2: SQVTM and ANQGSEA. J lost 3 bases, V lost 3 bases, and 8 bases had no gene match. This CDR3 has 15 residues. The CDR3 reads CSVDAFRDSYNEQFF. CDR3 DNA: TGCAGCGTTGACGCTTTCCGGGACAGCTACAATGAGCAGTTCTTC.

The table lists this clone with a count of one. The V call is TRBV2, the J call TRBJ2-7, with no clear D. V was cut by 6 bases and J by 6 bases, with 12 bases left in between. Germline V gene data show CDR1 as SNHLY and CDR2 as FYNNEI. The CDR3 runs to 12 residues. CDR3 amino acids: CASSRLPLEQYF. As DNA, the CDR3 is TGTGCCAGCAGCCGCCTCCCCCTCGAGCAGTACTTC. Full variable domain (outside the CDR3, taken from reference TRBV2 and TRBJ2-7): EPEVTQTPSHQVTQMGQEVILRCVPISNHLYFYWYRQILGQKVEFLVSFYNNEISEKSEIFDDQFSVERPDGSNFTLKIRSTKLEDSAMYFCASSRLPLEQYFGPGTRLTVT.

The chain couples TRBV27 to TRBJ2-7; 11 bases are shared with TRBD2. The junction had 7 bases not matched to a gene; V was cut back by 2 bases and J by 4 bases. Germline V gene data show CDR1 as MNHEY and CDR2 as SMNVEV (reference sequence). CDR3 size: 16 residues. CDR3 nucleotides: TGTGCCAGCAGTTTAGGACCTCTAGCGGGAGGTTACGAGCAGTACTTC. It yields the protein CASSLGPLAGGYEQYF.

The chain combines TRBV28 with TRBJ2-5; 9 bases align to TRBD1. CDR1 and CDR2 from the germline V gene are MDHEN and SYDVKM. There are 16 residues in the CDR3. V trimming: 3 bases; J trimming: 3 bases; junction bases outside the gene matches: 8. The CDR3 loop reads CASSLIGTGKEETQYF. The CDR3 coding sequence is TGTGCCAGCAGTTTGATAGGGACAGGGAAAGAAGAGACCCAGTACTTC.

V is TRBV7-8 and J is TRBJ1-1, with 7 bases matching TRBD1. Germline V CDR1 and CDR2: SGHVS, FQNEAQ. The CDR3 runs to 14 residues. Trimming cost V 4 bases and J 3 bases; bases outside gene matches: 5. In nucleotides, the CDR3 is TGTGCCAGCAGCTCGAACAGGGGCGACACTGAAGCTTTCTTT. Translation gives CASSSNRGDTEAFF.

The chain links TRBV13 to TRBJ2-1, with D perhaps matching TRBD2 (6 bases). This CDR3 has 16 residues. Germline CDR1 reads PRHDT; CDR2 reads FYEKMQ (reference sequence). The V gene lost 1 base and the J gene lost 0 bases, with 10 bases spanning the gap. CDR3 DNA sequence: TGTGCCAGCAGCTTAGCTGGAGGGAGCTCCTACAATGAGCAGTTCTTC. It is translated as CASSLAGGSSYNEQFF.

CDR3 DNA: TGTGCCAGCAGGATGCCCCTAGCGGGGGAAGAGACCCAGTACTTC. Protein: CASRMPLAGEETQYF. The chain uses TRBV11-3 and TRBJ2-5, with 10 nucleotides matching TRBD2. The CDR3 sequence is 15 residues long. V lost 6 bases to trimming and J lost 3 bases; unmatched junction nucleotides: 7. CDR1 is SGHNT and CDR2 is YENEEA in the germline V gene.

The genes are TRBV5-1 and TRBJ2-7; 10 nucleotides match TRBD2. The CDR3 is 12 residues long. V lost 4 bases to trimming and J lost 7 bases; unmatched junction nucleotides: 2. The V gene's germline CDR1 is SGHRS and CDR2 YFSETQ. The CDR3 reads CASSILAGEQYF. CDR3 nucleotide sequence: TGCGCCAGCAGCATACTAGCGGGGGAGCAGTACTTC.

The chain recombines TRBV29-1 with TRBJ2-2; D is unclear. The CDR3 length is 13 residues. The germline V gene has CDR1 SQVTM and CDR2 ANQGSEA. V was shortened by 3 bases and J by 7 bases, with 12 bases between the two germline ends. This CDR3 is CSVEGTFYGELFF. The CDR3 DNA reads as TGCAGCGTTGAGGGCACCTTTTACGGGGAGCTGTTTTTT.

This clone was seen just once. The CDR3 bases are TGCGCCAGCAGCCAAGAGGAACAGGCTGGGGAGCAGTACTTC. Residues: CASSQEEQAGEQYF. This rearrangement joins TRBV4-1 to TRBJ2-7; D may be TRBD1 (5 bases). Looked up from germline, CDR1 is MGHRA and CDR2 is YSYEKL. This CDR3 spans 14 amino acids. V shed 0 bases and J shed 7 bases, with 13 bases lying between them.

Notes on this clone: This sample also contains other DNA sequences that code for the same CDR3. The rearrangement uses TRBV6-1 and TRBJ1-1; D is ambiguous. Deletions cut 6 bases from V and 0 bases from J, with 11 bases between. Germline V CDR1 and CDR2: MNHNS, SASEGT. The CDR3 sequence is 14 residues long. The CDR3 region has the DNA TGTGCCAGCAGCAAAACAGTGATGAACACTGAAGCTTTCTTT. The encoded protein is CASSKTVMNTEAFF.

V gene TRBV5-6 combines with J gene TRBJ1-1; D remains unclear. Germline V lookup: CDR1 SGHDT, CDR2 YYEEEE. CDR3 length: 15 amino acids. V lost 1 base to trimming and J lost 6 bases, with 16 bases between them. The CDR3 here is CASSLTGLPRAEAFF. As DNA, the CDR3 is TGTGCCAGCAGCTTGACCGGCCTACCGAGGGCTGAAGCTTTCTTT. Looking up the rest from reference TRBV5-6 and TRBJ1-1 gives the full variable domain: DAGVTQSPTHLIKTRGQQVTLRCSPKSGHDTVSWYQQALGQGPQFIFQYYEEEERQRGNFPDRFSGHQFPNYSSELNVNALLLGDSALYLCASSLTGLPRAEAFFGQGTRLTVV.

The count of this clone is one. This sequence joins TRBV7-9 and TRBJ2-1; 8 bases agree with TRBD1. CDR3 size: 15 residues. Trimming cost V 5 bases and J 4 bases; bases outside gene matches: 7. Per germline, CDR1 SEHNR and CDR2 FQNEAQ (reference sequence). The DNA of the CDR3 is TGTGCCAGCAGCCCCCGGACAGGGATTTACAATGAGCAGTTCTTC. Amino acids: CASSPRTGIYNEQFF.

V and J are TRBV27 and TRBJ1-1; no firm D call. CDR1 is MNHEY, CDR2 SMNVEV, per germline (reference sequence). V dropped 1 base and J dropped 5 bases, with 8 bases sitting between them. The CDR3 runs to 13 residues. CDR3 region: CASSLLSRTEAFF. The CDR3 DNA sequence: TGTGCCAGCAGTTTATTAAGTAGGACTGAAGCTTTCTTT.

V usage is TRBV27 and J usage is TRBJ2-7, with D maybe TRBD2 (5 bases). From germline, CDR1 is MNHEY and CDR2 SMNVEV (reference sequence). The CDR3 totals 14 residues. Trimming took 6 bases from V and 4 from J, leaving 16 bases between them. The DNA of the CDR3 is TGTGCCAGCAGGGCCGGGCATGGAGGTTACGAGCAGTACTTC. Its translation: CASRAGHGGYEQYF.